The T cell receptor beta chain under discussion was sequenced for a study of T cell changes during pregnancy in multiple sclerosis. Sequencing used immunoSEQ multiplex PCR; TCRdb keeps in-frame clones, though not all of them. The sample records 79,000 or so clones, about 88% being singletons. The germline V gene has CDR1 SGHTA and CDR2 FQGNSA. Trimming removed 6 bases from V and 6 bases from J; junction bases left unmatched: 9. The CDR3 is made up of 14 amino acids. This clonotype was obtained from a female donor with multiple sclerosis, enrolled in a pregnancy study. The J gene is TRBJ1-1, the V gene TRBV7-2, with 8 bases aligning to TRBD1. Here the sequenced sample was peripheral blood, taken before pregnancy. This CDR3 reads CASRPGQGRAEAFF. In DNA, the CDR3 is TGTGCCAGCAGGCCCGGACAGGGTAGGGCTGAAGCTTTCTTT.